This T cell receptor beta chain was recorded in a study of shared clonotypes between healthy human individuals. About the study: Donors, aged 18 to 49, were a couple of women and a few men.

The trim removed 3 bases at V and 6 bases at J, leaving 4 bases unmatched. The CDR3 has 13 amino acids. CDR1 is SGHVS, CDR2 FQNEAQ, per germline. Study conclusions and caveats: Sequencing of the sorted subsets was shown by rarefaction to be incomplete despite large depth.

A word on this clone: What it binds is not known.

Naivety among CD8 cells was defined by CD45RO negativity and positive CCR7 selection, thereby excluding terminally differentiated effector memory CD45RA+ cells. The donors were all Caucasian adults (living in Nashville, Tennessee). Deep-level running was used for the assay. Profiling relied on immunoSEQ multiplex PCR, and the TCRdb table lists in-frame clones only, not all of them. Here the sample spans under 600,000 clones, 98% being singletons. The sequence was obtained from a young man in good health. The specimen sequenced was naive CD8+ T cells sorted from blood. J is TRBJ1-2 and V is TRBV7-8, with TRBD1 matching over 7 bases. The CDR3 loop reads CASSLAGTDGYTF. Written as DNA, the CDR3 is TGTGCCAGCAGCTTGGCCGGGACAGATGGCTACACCTTC.